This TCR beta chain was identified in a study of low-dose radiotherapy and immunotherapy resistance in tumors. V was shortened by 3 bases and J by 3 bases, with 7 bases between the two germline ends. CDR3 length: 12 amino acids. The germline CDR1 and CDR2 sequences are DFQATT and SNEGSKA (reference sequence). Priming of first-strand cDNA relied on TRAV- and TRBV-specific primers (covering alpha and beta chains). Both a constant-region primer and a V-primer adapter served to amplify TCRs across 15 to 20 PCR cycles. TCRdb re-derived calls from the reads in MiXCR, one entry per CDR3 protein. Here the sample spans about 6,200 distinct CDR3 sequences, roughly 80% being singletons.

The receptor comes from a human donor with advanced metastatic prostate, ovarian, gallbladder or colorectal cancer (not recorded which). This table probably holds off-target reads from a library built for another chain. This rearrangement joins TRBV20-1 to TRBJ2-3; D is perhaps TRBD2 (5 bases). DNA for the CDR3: TGCAGTGCTAGTCGAGGGACAGATACGCAGTATTTT. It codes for CSASRGTDTQYF.